One T cell receptor beta chain is described in this entry. Its antigen is not identified. Primers included in the PCR were 60 Vbeta and 13 Jbeta primers. Profiling relied on immunoSEQ multiplex PCR, and the TCRdb table lists in-frame clones only, not all of them. This table has about 150,000 clones, around 75% appearing once. Germline assignment: CDR1 SGHNT and CDR2 YYREEE (reference sequence). V gave up 4 bases and J gave up 2 bases; unmatched junction bases: 7. This CDR3 is built from 15 residues. Donors were ostensibly healthy at sampling, although undocumented immune exposures were probable. The sample is drawn from a study of cytomegalovirus exposure and HLA in healthy donors. Study-wide context: Unique TCR beta sequences numbering some 110 million came from about 179 million T cells in an earlier analysis. Study-wide points: Follow-up analysis seemed to connect common viral pathogens with several of the most significant clusters identified. Highly shared variants forming one cluster were likely a sequencing artifact.

The clonotype comes from a man aged 25-45 years in good health and CMV-seropositive. The sequenced sample consisted of PBMCs. The chain employs TRBV5-4 and TRBJ2-5; TRBD2 aligns across 8 bases. CDR3 residues: CASSAQRGSQETQYF. CDR3 DNA: TGTGCCAGCAGCGCCCAGCGGGGGTCACAAGAGACCCAGTACTTC.